This TCR beta chain was retrieved from a study of cytomegalovirus exposure and HLA in healthy donors. General study results and limits: For most subjects, TCR beta sequences were reported to predict HLA-A and HLA-B alleles with accuracy. The study recorded fewer than 200 TCR beta chains that were cytomegalovirus-associated.

60 Vbeta and 13 Jbeta primers were used in PCR. Sequencing used immunoSEQ multiplex PCR; TCRdb keeps in-frame clones, though not all of them. The sample yields 180,000 or so clones, 80% to 90% seen once. As regards this clone: Its antigen is undetermined.

CDR1 is SGHRS and CDR2 is YFSETQ in the germline V gene. V was trimmed by 0 bases and J by 0 bases, leaving 16 bases between them. There are 17 residues in the CDR3. The chain is built from TRBV5-1 and TRBJ2-7, with D perhaps matching TRBD2 (5 bases). This clonotype was obtained from a young man in good health and CMV-seropositive. The sample comprised PBMCs. CDR3 coding DNA: TGCGCCAGCAGCTTGGACCGAGACTCCCGGGGCTCCTACGAGCAGTACTTC. Protein product: CASSLDRDSRGSYEQYF.